The 14 T cell receptor beta chains presented below share a single source sample, sequenced in a study of blood T cell repertoires in COVID-19. The table came from immunoSEQ multiplex PCR; TCRdb's copy has only in-frame clones and leaves some out. Here the sample spans approximately 260,000 clones, about 89% being singletons. Material: peripheral blood. The receptors come from a man aged 45-65 years with acute or convalescent COVID-19.

V and J are TRBV30 and TRBJ2-1; TRBD1 matches at 10 bases. V gave up 3 bases and J gave up 0 bases; unmatched junction bases: 5. Germline assignment: CDR1 GTSNPN and CDR2 SVGIG (reference sequence). The CDR3 runs to 16 residues. The CDR3 loop reads CAWRGTGEFSYNEQFF. The CDR3 DNA follows: TGTGCCTGGAGAGGGACAGGGGAATTCTCCTACAATGAGCAGTTCTTC.

Notes on this clone: In the same sample, other DNA sequences code for this CDR3. The chain uses TRBV10-3 and TRBJ2-5, with 11 nucleotides matching TRBD2. CDR1 is ENHRY and CDR2 is SYGVKD in the germline V gene. V trimming: 3 bases; J trimming: 4 bases; junction bases outside the gene matches: 4. This CDR3 has 15 residues. The CDR3 bases are TGTGCCATCAGTGAAGGGCTAGCGGGGGGAGAGACCCAGTACTTC. Translating it yields CAISEGLAGGETQYF.

The chain carries TRBV27 and TRBJ1-1, with D hard to call. V was shortened by 3 bases and J by 4 bases, with 9 bases between the two germline ends. CDR1 MNHEY and CDR2 SMNVEV come from the germline V gene (reference sequence). This CDR3 has 13 residues. The chain's CDR3 is CASSFSTGTEAFF. CDR3 coding DNA: TGTGCCAGCAGTTTTTCTACTGGCACTGAAGCTTTCTTT.

The V gene is TRBV7-9, the J gene TRBJ1-3; D might be TRBD1 (6 bases). Germline assignment: CDR1 SEHNR and CDR2 FQNEAQ (reference sequence). The length of the CDR3 is 13 residues. V lost 4 bases and J lost 12, with 16 bases in between. CDR3: CASSYRDSGGIYF. CDR3 nucleotides: TGTGCCAGCAGCTACAGGGATTCGGGGGGCATATATTTT.

This clone came up once. The rearrangement uses TRBV7-2 and TRBJ2-7; tentatively, D is TRBD2 (7 bases). V was cut by 6 bases and J by 3 bases, with 12 bases left in between. The CDR3 is 13 amino acids. Germline loops: CDR1 SGHTA, CDR2 FQGNSA. Here the CDR3 DNA reads TGTGCCAGCAGAACGGGGGGCCTCTACGAGCAGTACTTC. Protein product: CASRTGGLYEQYF.

V is TRBV19 and J is TRBJ1-1; D is possibly TRBD1 (5 bases). The CDR3 has 13 residues. V gave up 0 bases and J gave up 6 bases, with 8 bases separating them. The germline V gene encodes CDR1 LNHDA and CDR2 SQIVND (reference sequence). The CDR3 DNA reads as TGTGCCAGTAGTATAGATGGGGGGGCTGAAGCTTTCTTT. This gives the protein CASSIDGGAEAFF.

The rearrangement uses TRBV18 and TRBJ2-2; weak D call: TRBD2 (5 bases). Looked up from germline, CDR1 is KGHSH and CDR2 is LQKENI. The V end lost 0 bases, the J end lost 2 bases, and 10 bases lay between the germline ends. The CDR3 covers 16 residues. The chain's CDR3 is CASSPPVGENTGELFF. CDR3 sequence (DNA): TGTGCCAGCTCACCACCGGTCGGGGAAAACACCGGGGAGCTGTTTTTT.

The V call is TRBV4-2, the J call TRBJ1-1; D unclear. The CDR3 covers 13 residues. Trimming cost V 3 bases and J 5 bases, with 10 bases left between them. Germline assignment: CDR1 LGHNA and CDR2 YNFKEQ. CDR3 residues: CASSHPIGTEAFF. Written as DNA, the CDR3 is TGTGCCAGCAGCCACCCTATCGGGACTGAAGCTTTCTTT.

This chain joins TRBV7-6 and TRBJ2-1, with a tentative D call TRBD1 (6 bases). Trimming took 8 bases from V and 5 from J, leaving 19 bases between them. Per the germline V gene, CDR1 is SGHVS and CDR2 is FNYEAQ. This CDR3 contains 15 residues. The CDR3 DNA is TGTGCCAGCGGGCGGTGGGCAGGGGCAAACAATGAGCAGTTCTTC. It is translated as CASGRWAGANNEQFF.

Remarks on this clone: Distinct nucleotide sequences in the sample also encode this CDR3. The gene calls are TRBV5-1 and TRBJ2-7; tentative D call: TRBD2 (5 bases). V gave up 0 bases and J gave up 2 bases, with 6 bases separating them. The CDR3 runs 13 residues. The germline V gene has CDR1 SGHRS and CDR2 YFSETQ. CDR3: CASSLAGTYEQYF. In DNA form, the CDR3 reads TGCGCCAGCAGCTTGGCCGGGACCTACGAGCAGTACTTC.

The chain uses TRBV19 and TRBJ2-7; 9 positions agree with TRBD1. CDR1 is LNHDA and CDR2 is SQIVND in the germline V gene (reference sequence). The CDR3 consists of 15 residues. V dropped 6 bases and J dropped 2; count of bases not matched to a gene: 8. CDR3 amino acids: CASSRETGGTYEQYF. As DNA, the CDR3 is TGTGCCAGTAGCAGAGAGACAGGGGGAACCTACGAGCAGTACTTC.

This clone was detected only a few times. The chain links TRBV7-9 to TRBJ2-3; TRBD1 agrees at 9 bases. The trim removed 7 bases at V and 0 bases at J, leaving 2 bases unmatched. Germline CDR1 reads SEHNR; CDR2 reads FQNEAQ (reference sequence). CDR3 length: 14 residues. The CDR3 coding sequence is TGTGCCAGCACCGGGACAGGGAGCACAGATACGCAGTATTTT. Its protein is CASTGTGSTDTQYF.

The chain combines TRBV25-1 with TRBJ2-3; TRBD1 might be the D (6 bases). CDR3 length: 14 residues. V lost 7 bases, J lost 2 bases, and 13 bases lay in between. Per germline, CDR1 MGHDK and CDR2 SYGVNS. CDR3 residues: CASNQGWATDTQYF. The DNA for the CDR3 is TGTGCCAGCAACCAGGGGTGGGCCACAGATACGCAGTATTTT.

The genes are TRBV7-8 and TRBJ1-1; perhaps TRBD1 as D (5 bases). Germline V gives CDR1 SGHVS, CDR2 FQNEAQ. Trimming removed 5 bases from V and 0 bases from J, with 10 bases in between. CDR3 length: 14 residues. The CDR3 is CASSRRDLNTEAFF. The DNA for the CDR3 is TGTGCCAGCAGCCGACGGGACTTGAACACTGAAGCTTTCTTT.